These 10 T cell receptor beta chains were all obtained from the same sample, sequenced in a study of blood T cells in healthy people across ages. Primers used in a second PCR of roughly 7 to 12 cycles were a sample-barcoded 5' primer and a J-beta primer mix. One entry per CDR3 protein, called by TCRdb with MiXCR from the 5' RACE reads. The data contain approximately 800,000 distinct CDR3 sequences, roughly 60% of them seen just once; the ten biggest clones take up roughly 22%. The sample consisted of blood. These receptors were collected from a man aged 25-45 years in good health.

The chain has TRBV10-3 and TRBJ1-1; no reliable D call. Germline values: CDR1 ENHRY, CDR2 SYGVKD. Trimming cost V 2 bases and J 1 base, with 14 bases left between them. This CDR3 region has 16 residues. The CDR3 region is CAISEGPPAGNTEAFF. CDR3 nucleotide sequence: TGTGCCATCAGTGAGGGACCCCCGGCAGGGAACACTGAAGCTTTCTTT.

The chain has TRBV11-2 and TRBJ1-1, with D uncertain. The germline CDR1 and CDR2 sequences are SGHAT and FQNNGV. V was clipped by 1 base and J by 10 bases, with 19 bases between them. This CDR3 spans 15 amino acids. CDR3 sequence reads: CASSLGDDRGQRAFF. In DNA, the CDR3 is TGTGCCAGCAGCTTAGGAGATGATAGAGGTCAAAGAGCTTTCTTT.

The V call is TRBV20-1, the J call TRBJ2-7, with D tentatively TRBD1 (6 bases). TRBJ2-5 matches the DNA end more closely, so the J call is doubtful. The CDR3 is 15 residues long. Germline V gives CDR1 DFQATT, CDR2 SNEGSKA (reference sequence). CDR3 loop: CSARDLLDSQETQYF. CDR3 DNA: TGCAGTGCTAGAGATTTGCTGGACAGCCAAGAGACCCAGTACTTC.

This chain joins TRBV15 and TRBJ2-1; D is possibly TRBD1 (6 bases). This CDR3 region has 14 residues. CDR1 and CDR2 from the germline V gene are LNHNV and YYDKDF (reference sequence). V was clipped by 1 base and J by 9 bases, with 13 bases between them. CDR3 in DNA: TGTGCCACCAGCAGAGGAGGGGGACGGGGTGAGCAGTTCTTC. Translation gives CATSRGGGRGEQFF.

The rearrangement joins TRBV7-2 to TRBJ2-4; D possibly corresponds to TRBD2 (6 bases). TRBJ2-7 matches the DNA end more closely, so the J call is doubtful. Looked up from germline, CDR1 is SGHTA and CDR2 is FQGNSA. The CDR3 runs 14 residues. The CDR3 is CASSALSGGYEQYF. The CDR3 DNA is TGTGCCAGCAGCGCCCTCTCCGGGGGCTACGAGCAGTACTTC.

The chain carries TRBV5-1 and TRBJ1-2; D is ambiguous. Trimming removed 0 bases at V and 1 base at J, with 13 bases between. This CDR3 has 16 residues. Germline CDR1 SGHRS, CDR2 YFSETQ. This CDR3 reads CASSLDRYGGNYGYTF. CDR3 in DNA: TGCGCCAGCAGCTTGGATCGATACGGCGGTAACTATGGCTACACCTTC.

This clonotype showed up just a few times. The chain couples TRBV4-2 to TRBJ2-7; D is ambiguous. There are 16 residues in the CDR3. Germline CDR1 is LGHNA and CDR2 is YNFKEQ. The ends were cut back, 0 bases at V and 3 bases at J, with 15 bases in the middle. CDR3 in amino acids: CASSQDGPGLGYEQYF. CDR3 nucleotides: TGTGCCAGCAGCCAAGATGGGCCTGGTTTAGGCTACGAGCAGTACTTC.

V gene TRBV7-2 combines with J gene TRBJ2-1; 10 bases line up with TRBD2. This CDR3 region has 15 residues. CDR1 is SGHTA and CDR2 is FQGNSA in the germline V gene. J was trimmed by 8 bases and V by 8 bases; bases with no gene match: 12. CDR3 residues: CASWLAGGPRHEQFF. CDR3 DNA: TGTGCCAGCTGGTTAGCGGGGGGCCCGAGGCATGAGCAGTTCTTC.

The rearrangement uses TRBV27 and TRBJ2-7, with 16 bases matching TRBD2. V shed 0 bases and J 2 bases; nucleotides not matched to a gene: 1. The length of the CDR3 is 17 residues. Looked up from germline, CDR1 is MNHEY and CDR2 is SMNVEV (reference sequence). The CDR3 DNA reads TGTGCCAGCAGTTTATCGGGGACTAGCGGGGGGGCCTACGAGCAGTACTTC. Protein sequence: CASSLSGTSGGAYEQYF.

V is TRBV2 and J is TRBJ2-4, with 12 bases lining up with TRBD2. This CDR3 is built from 16 residues. The germline CDR1 and CDR2 sequences are SNHLY and FYNNEI. Unmatched junction bases numbered 3, after V lost 5 bases and J lost 1 base. CDR3 coding DNA: TGTGCCAGCAGTCCTAGCGGGGGGGCCGCCAAAAACATTCAGTACTTC. Protein sequence: CASSPSGGAAKNIQYF.